These 23 T cell receptor beta chains originate from one sample sequenced in a study of T cells in Graves' hyperthyroidism and ophthalmopathy. RNA transcripts yielded amplified TCR beta CDR3 regions. First-round RT-PCR with HTBI primers amplified the TCR CDR3 region. TCRdb analysed the multiplex PCR reads with MiXCR anew, one entry per CDR3 protein. The sample yields 380,000 or so distinct CDR3 sequences, approximately 15% seen once. Sequencing input: blood. The origin of the receptors is a woman in her 30s with Graves' hyperthyroidism.

The V gene is TRBV4-1, the J gene TRBJ2-3; TRBD2 matches 8 bases. Germline assignment: CDR1 MGHRA and CDR2 YSYEKL. After removal of 1 base from V and 6 bases from J, the junction contained 6 bases not matched to a gene. This CDR3 has 15 amino acids. CDR3 residues: CASSQAGRAPDTQYF. The CDR3 DNA reads as TGCGCCAGCAGCCAAGCCGGGAGGGCCCCGGATACGCAGTATTTT.

This rearrangement joins TRBV6-2 or TRBV6-3 to TRBJ2-5; the match to TRBD2 covers 13 bases. The CDR3 sequence is 16 residues long. The germline gives CDR1 MNHEY, CDR2 SVGEGT. With V trimmed by 5 bases and J by 5 bases, 8 bases remained unmatched. The CDR3 loop reads CASSRGTSGIFETQYF. Here the CDR3 DNA reads TGTGCCAGCAGTCGCGGGACTAGCGGGATCTTCGAGACCCAGTACTTC.

As to this clonotype: Given a much more abundant clone one base away, this may be a read error. A read error is likely, as this CDR3 ends without the conserved phenylalanine or tryptophan. The chain links TRBV10-3 to TRBJ2-5, with 9 bases lining up with TRBD2. The germline V gene encodes CDR1 ENHRY and CDR2 SYGVKD. V gave up 3 bases and J gave up 5 bases; unmatched junction bases: 7. This CDR3 has 15 residues. The CDR3: CAISDAAGGLETQYV. In DNA form, the CDR3 reads TGTGCCATCAGTGACGCGGCGGGAGGGCTTGAGACCCAGTACGTC.

The table lists this clonotype with many counts. The genes are TRBV7-2 and TRBJ2-3; D not resolved. Germline V CDR1 and CDR2: SGHTA, FQGNSA. The V gene lost 1 base and the J gene lost 4 bases, with 9 bases spanning the gap. The CDR3 is 14 residues long. CDR3 nucleotides: TGTGCCAGCAGCTTAGGTATCCGATCAGATACGCAGTATTTT. It codes for CASSLGIRSDTQYF.

The gene calls are TRBV19 and TRBJ2-1; 13 bases are shared with TRBD2. The ends lost 3 bases at V and 12 bases at J; junction bases unmatched: 5. The CDR3 extends over 14 amino acids. CDR1 is LNHDA and CDR2 is SQIVND in the germline V gene (reference sequence). CDR3 protein: CASSMRTSGSSQFF. The CDR3 DNA reads as TGTGCCAGTAGTATGCGGACTAGCGGGAGTTCGCAGTTCTTC.

This clonotype was seen ten or more times. CDR3 in DNA: TGTGCCAGCAGAAGTCAAAGGGGCCAGGGTCTTACTGAAGCTTTCTTT. As protein: CASRSQRGQGLTEAFF. V gene TRBV28 combines with J gene TRBJ1-1; possibly TRBD1 for D (5 bases). The CDR3 has 16 residues. Germline loops: CDR1 MDHEN, CDR2 SYDVKM. Trimming took off 6 bases at V and 5 bases at J, with 22 bases between the two ends. Looking up the rest from reference TRBV28 and TRBJ1-1 gives the full variable domain: DVKVTQSSRYLVKRTGEKVFLECVQDMDHENMFWYRQDPGLGLRLIYFSYDVKMKEKGDIPEGYSVSREKKERFSLILESASTNQTSMYLCASRSQRGQGLTEAFFGQGTRLTVV.

This clonotype was picked up many times. The chain carries TRBV28 and TRBJ2-1, with D perhaps matching TRBD2 (7 bases). The CDR3 spans 15 residues. Germline V gene lookup returns CDR1 MDHEN and CDR2 SYDVKM. V was trimmed by 4 bases and J by 2 bases, leaving 12 bases between them. The CDR3 DNA is TGTGCCAGCAGTTCCGGGGGGCGAACCTACAATGAGCAGTTCTTC. It encodes CASSSGGRTYNEQFF.

This clonotype was found a few times. The V gene is TRBV5-4, the J gene TRBJ2-1, with D uncertain. CDR3 length: 13 amino acids. Germline V CDR1 and CDR2: SGHNT, YYREEE (reference sequence). Deletions cut 1 base from V and 8 bases from J, with 10 bases between. The CDR3: CASSLTLEDEQFF. The CDR3 coding sequence is TGTGCCAGCAGCTTGACGCTAGAGGATGAGCAGTTCTTC. The complete variable domain, with remaining parts taken from reference TRBV5-4 and TRBJ2-1, reads ETGVTQSPTHLIKTRGQQVTLRCSSQSGHNTVSWYQQALGQGPQFIFQYYREEENGRGNFPPRFSGLQFPNYSSELNVNALELDDSALYLCASSLTLEDEQFFGPGTRLTVL.

The chain has TRBV6-1 and TRBJ2-7; D is undetermined. Germline loops: CDR1 MNHNS, CDR2 SASEGT. There are 11 residues in the CDR3. V lost 7 bases to trimming and J lost 4 bases, with 8 bases between them. CDR3 DNA sequence: TGTGCCAGCAAGGACGTTTACGAGCAGTACTTC. Translated: CASKDVYEQYF.

A note on this clonotype: A much larger clone differs by one base, so this may be a read error. The genes are TRBV11-2 and TRBJ2-7; D remains ambiguous. The CDR3 runs 12 residues. Germline CDR1 is SGHAT and CDR2 is FQNNGV. Trimming shortened V by 5 bases and J by 2 bases, and 7 bases separated the two germline ends. The CDR3: CASSGPPYEQYF. The CDR3 nucleotides are TGTGCCAGCAGCGGCCCCCCCTACGAGCAGTACTTC.

This clonotype showed up many times. The J gene is TRBJ2-3, the V gene TRBV20-1; TRBD2 matches 10 bases. The CDR3 is 15 amino acids. V gave up 6 bases and J gave up 6 bases; unmatched junction bases: 12. CDR1 is DFQATT and CDR2 is SNEGSKA in the germline V gene (reference sequence). This CDR3 reads CSATTRSGRSDTQYF. The CDR3 coding sequence is TGCAGTGCCACTACCCGTAGCGGGAGGTCGGATACGCAGTATTTT.

This clonotype was observed at least ten times. The chain carries TRBV12-3 or TRBV12-4 and TRBJ2-3, with a weak D call TRBD1 (6 bases). Trimming took 3 bases from V and 9 from J, leaving 13 bases between them. This CDR3 has 13 residues. The CDR3 DNA reads as TGTGCCAGCAGTTTCGCGAACAGGGCAACGCAGTATTTT. Translated: CASSFANRATQYF.

Ten or more counts support this clonotype. The rearrangement links TRBV6-2 or TRBV6-3 to TRBJ1-2, with D tentatively TRBD1 (6 bases). The germline V gene encodes CDR1 MNHEY and CDR2 SVGEGT. This CDR3 is 15 amino acids long. V gave up 2 bases and J gave up 5 bases, with 15 bases separating them. The CDR3 region is CASSYDDRLLYGYTF. The DNA of the CDR3 is TGTGCCAGCAGTTACGACGACAGGCTGCTGTATGGCTACACCTTC.

The sample holds a few counts of this clonotype. This chain links TRBV7-9 with TRBJ2-7, with 11 bases fitting TRBD2. The CDR3 is 16 amino acids. Unmatched junction bases numbered 6, after V lost 5 bases and J lost 0 bases. Germline lookup yields CDR1 SEHNR and CDR2 FQNEAQ (reference sequence). CDR3 sequence reads: CASSLLTSGNSYEQYF. The CDR3 region has the DNA TGTGCCAGCAGCCTCTTGACTAGCGGGAACTCCTACGAGCAGTACTTC.

In regard to this clonotype: Just one base apart from a much larger clone, this may be a read error. In DNA form, the CDR3 reads TGTGCCAGCAGTGAAGTATTGGGGGTTGGAAACACCATGTATTTT. Amino acid sequence: CASSEVLGVGNTMYF. The chain employs TRBV6-1 and TRBJ1-3; D might be TRBD1 (5 bases). Germline values: CDR1 MNHNS, CDR2 SASEGT. The CDR3 length is 15 residues.

This clonotype has ten or more counts. This sequence joins TRBV12-3 or TRBV12-4 and TRBJ1-4; D ambiguous. The length of the CDR3 is 15 residues. Trimming took off 6 bases at V and 4 bases at J, with 15 bases between the two ends. This CDR3 is CASSYIPDGNEKLFF. For the CDR3, the DNA is TGTGCCAGCAGCTATATACCGGACGGTAATGAAAAACTGTTTTTT.

The chain links TRBV5-1 to TRBJ1-1; D is perhaps TRBD1 (6 bases). V lost 4 bases, J lost 4 bases, and 23 bases lay in between. The germline V gene encodes CDR1 SGHRS and CDR2 YFSETQ. The CDR3 is made up of 17 amino acids. The CDR3 spells CASSPLGEGGFGTEAFF. Here the CDR3 DNA reads TGCGCCAGCAGCCCCCTGGGTGAGGGGGGGTTTGGCACTGAAGCTTTCTTT.

To note about this clonotype: This could be a read error, since a much larger clone is one nucleotide away. The rearrangement joins TRBV7-9 to TRBJ2-1, with TRBD2 matching over 9 bases. This CDR3 has 15 amino acids. J gave up 10 bases and V 3 bases, and 10 bases lay outside the gene matches. Germline CDR1 is SEHNR and CDR2 is FQNEAQ (reference sequence). CDR3 DNA sequence: TGTGCCAGCAGCTTTGTAGCGGGAGCAGTAGAGGAGCAGTTCTTC. It codes for CASSFVAGAVEEQFF.

This clonotype was seen repeatedly, ten times or more. J is TRBJ1-1 and V is TRBV6-1; D call uncertain. V was clipped by 2 bases and J by 1 base, with 14 bases between them. The CDR3 has 16 amino acids. Germline CDR1 is MNHNS and CDR2 is SASEGT. The CDR3 DNA reads TGTGCCAGCAGTGAAATTGGCATGGCAGAGAACACTGAAGCTTTCTTT. Translating it yields CASSEIGMAENTEAFF.

This clonotype was recorded at least ten times. The rearrangement links TRBV6-1 to TRBJ1-2; TRBD1 might be the D (5 bases). Germline lookup yields CDR1 MNHNS and CDR2 SASEGT. The CDR3 totals 14 residues. V was shortened by 6 bases and J by 7 bases, with 18 bases between the two germline ends. CDR3 protein: CASSGGTETVGYTF. CDR3 coding DNA: TGTGCCAGCAGCGGAGGGACGGAGACAGTTGGCTACACCTTC.

The sample holds many counts of this clonotype. This sequence joins TRBV7-2 and TRBJ2-3; no firm D call. This CDR3 comprises 14 residues. The germline CDR1 and CDR2 sequences are SGHTA and FQGNSA. Trimming shortened V by 6 bases and J by 5 bases, and 15 bases separated the two germline ends. This CDR3 reads CASSLFMSGDTQYF. CDR3 in DNA: TGTGCCAGCAGTTTATTCATGAGTGGAGATACGCAGTATTTT.

This clonotype was found many times. V usage is TRBV7-8 and J usage is TRBJ2-1; 11 bases fit TRBD2. V lost 1 base and J lost 2; bases outside the gene matches: 1. This CDR3 has 16 residues. CDR1 and CDR2 from the germline V gene are SGHVS and FQNEAQ. The CDR3 DNA reads TGTGCCAGCAGCTTAGGGGGACTAGCGGCCTACAATGAGCAGTTCTTC. It specifies CASSLGGLAAYNEQFF. The full variable domain, rest sourced from reference TRBV7-8 and TRBJ2-1, is GAGVSQSPRYKVAKRGQDVALRCDPISGHVSLFWYQQALGQGPEFLTYFQNEAQLDKSGLPSDRFFAERPEGSVSTLKIQRTQQEDSAVYLCASSLGGLAAYNEQFFGPGTRLTVL.

This clonotype has ten or more counts. The rearrangement joins TRBV4-1 to TRBJ1-5; D is unresolved. Germline-derived CDR1 and CDR2 are MGHRA and YSYEKL. This CDR3 comprises 13 residues. Between the trimmed V and J ends, which lost 2 bases and 7 bases, there was a span of 9 bases. CDR3 coding DNA: TGCGCCAGCAGCCAACGCCCAGAACAGCCCCAGCATTTT. Amino acids: CASSQRPEQPQHF.